The clone carrying this T cell receptor beta chain was seen just once. No antigen is known for it. Per the germline V gene, CDR1 is DFQATT and CDR2 is SNEGSKA (reference sequence). The CDR3 totals 14 residues. V was cut by 6 bases and J by 2 bases, with 17 bases left in between. This sample was taken from a study of T cell repertoires in cytomegalovirus infection. TCRdb redid the calling of the reads with MiXCR, one entry per CDR3 protein. This repertoire shows 550,000 to 850,000 distinct CDR3 sequences, 30% to 40% found once; its top ten account for 15% to 20%. This TCR came from a human donor in good health (CMV status not recorded). Some clones in this sample may be carry-over from other donors' samples. Sequencing used cultured PBMCs, obtained from culture after CMV antigen stimulation. The rearrangement links TRBV20-1 to TRBJ2-7, with D possibly matching TRBD2 (6 bases). The CDR3 DNA is TGCAGTGCGGGGACGGGAGTATATCCCTACGAGCAGTACTTC. Its protein product is CSAGTGVYPYEQYF.